This TCR beta chain was documented in a study of blood T cell repertoires in COVID-19. The germline gives CDR1 MNHEY, CDR2 SVGAGI. V was clipped by 6 bases and J by 5 bases; unmatched bases: 3. CDR3 size: 13 residues. The method was immunoSEQ multiplex PCR; TCRdb's version includes in-frame clones alone and lacks a portion of them. The sample contains some 250,000 clones, around 86% of which appear only once. This clonotype was sampled from an older woman with active or convalescent COVID-19. Material: peripheral blood. The J gene is TRBJ1-1, the V gene TRBV6-5; 10 nucleotides line up with TRBD1. The CDR3 here is CASRGQGVTEAFF. The CDR3 coding sequence is TGTGCCAGCAGAGGACAGGGGGTTACTGAAGCTTTCTTT.